The 9 T cell receptor beta chains listed next were all sequenced from one sample in a study of response to subunit inactivated influenza vaccine. TCRdb analysed the RT-PCR reads with MiXCR anew, one entry per CDR3 protein. The table lists fewer than 550,000 distinct CDR3 sequences, 25% of them singletons, with approximately 2% in the top ten. Material: CD4+ T cells sorted from PBMCs, obtained 5 to 6 days after vaccination. The receptors were sampled from a man between 50 and 59 years old who received an inactivated influenza vaccine.

This clonotype showed up just a few times. This chain links TRBV6-2 or TRBV6-3 with TRBJ2-1; the D gene could be TRBD1 or TRBD2 (6 bases each). CDR3 length: 15 amino acids. V shed 3 bases and J shed 5 bases, with 14 bases lying between them. Germline V gene lookup returns CDR1 MNHEY and CDR2 SVGEGT. The CDR3 DNA sequence: TGTGCCAGCAGTTATTTACAGGAGGGGGACAATGAGCAGTTCTTC. Encoded protein: CASSYLQEGDNEQFF.

The chain couples TRBV4-1 to TRBJ1-1, with D unresolved. CDR3 length equals 13 residues. The V end was cut by 0 bases, the J end by 4 bases, with 6 bases between. Germline values: CDR1 MGHRA, CDR2 YSYEKL. This CDR3 reads CASSQDPFTEAFF. Here the CDR3 DNA reads TGCGCCAGCAGCCAAGACCCGTTCACTGAAGCTTTCTTT.

In this sample, this clonotype turned up a few times. This chain uses TRBV4-3 with TRBJ2-2, with no clear D. The CDR3 covers 13 residues. The V and J ends lost 0 bases and 4 bases respectively, with 3 bases between them. Germline V gene data show CDR1 as LGHNA and CDR2 as YSLEER. CDR3 region: CASSQEFTGELFF. The CDR3 coding sequence is TGCGCCAGCAGCCAAGAATTCACCGGGGAGCTGTTTTTT.

V usage is TRBV20-1 and J usage is TRBJ2-7; unclear D gene. CDR1 DFQATT and CDR2 SNEGSKA come from the germline V gene (reference sequence). Trimming pared 5 bases from V and 7 bases from J, leaving 24 bases between. There are 15 residues in the CDR3. This CDR3 is CSAGTLRQVFGEQYF. The CDR3 nucleotides read TGCAGTGCTGGAACATTGCGGCAGGTATTCGGGGAGCAGTACTTC.

This clonotype was seen many times. The genes are TRBV7-2 and TRBJ1-2; D uncertain. The CDR3 has 14 residues. Per the germline V gene, CDR1 is SGHTA and CDR2 is FQGNSA. Trimming removed 4 bases from V and 7 bases from J, with 16 bases in between. CDR3 in amino acids: CASSSSSQFGGYTF. The CDR3 DNA is TGTGCCAGCAGCTCCTCGTCTCAATTCGGTGGCTACACCTTC.

The J gene is TRBJ2-2, the V gene TRBV5-1; perhaps TRBD2 as D (7 bases). CDR3 length equals 15 residues. V was shortened by 4 bases and J by 4 bases, with 14 bases between the two germline ends. Germline-derived CDR1 and CDR2 are SGHRS and YFSETQ. The CDR3 DNA follows: TGCGCCAGCAGCGCCACAGGGAGGGGCACCGGGGAGCTGTTTTTT. It is translated as CASSATGRGTGELFF.

J is TRBJ1-1 and V is TRBV4-1; a weak D match, TRBD1 (6 bases). Germline V gene lookup returns CDR1 MGHRA and CDR2 YSYEKL. The V and J ends lost 0 bases and 6 bases respectively, with 14 bases between them. The CDR3 has 15 amino acids. CDR3 DNA: TGCGCCAGCAGCCAAGAACTGGGGGCGAGGGCTGAAGCTTTCTTT. Protein product: CASSQELGARAEAFF.

In its sample, this clonotype was seen a few times. V is TRBV20-1 and J is TRBJ1-6; no firm D call. This CDR3 spans 17 amino acids. The germline V gene encodes CDR1 DFQATT and CDR2 SNEGSKA (reference sequence). The germline V and J ends were trimmed by 0 bases and 9 bases, with 21 bases remaining between them. CDR3 nucleotide sequence: TGCAGTGCTAGAGATTTTGTGGGCCTTTCCAGAGGTTCACCCCTCCACTTT. It codes for CSARDFVGLSRGSPLHF.

This clonotype was counted a few times. The CDR3 bases are TGTGCCAGCAGCCAAGAATTGTCGAATTCACCCCTCCACTTT. It translates to CASSQELSNSPLHF. The chain uses TRBV4-2 and TRBJ1-6; D unresolved. The CDR3 is 14 residues long. V dropped 0 bases and J dropped 7 bases, with 7 bases sitting between them. The germline V gene has CDR1 LGHNA and CDR2 YNFKEQ.